Here is one TCR beta chain with its context. This clonotype was detected ten times or more. Its antigen target is currently unknown. Qualities for individual bases were not recorded, and no much larger clone is one base off. The data originate from a study of spatial heterogeneity in lung cancer (dated by TCRdb to the late 2010s). In terms of the full investigation: Beta-chain transcripts were consistently detected in greater numbers than alpha-chain transcripts, which likely reflected higher beta-chain transcript abundance. In tumor regions, TCR transcript counts showed a strong correlation with a T cell transcriptional module score from matched bulk RNA-seq. In the raw uncorrected reads, each unique combination of TCR and UMI appeared more than ten times on average. In non-small cell lung cancer, the study quantitatively compared TCR alpha and beta repertoires across several tumor regions, matched nontumor lung, and blood. The study linked features of the TCR repertoire to counts of nonsynonymous mutations, which were determined by whole-exome sequencing of tumor tissue. Both alpha and beta chains were TCR-sequenced in 220 or so tumor regions, under 80 matched nontumor lung samples and 55 to 60 PBMC samples obtained at surgery. What the authors observed across the whole study: The tumor nonsynonymous mutation count correlated with the number of expanded alpha and beta TCRs within the tumor. Counts of ubiquitous and regional expanded TCRs correlated with counts of ubiquitous and regional nonsynonymous mutations, respectively. Additional single-cell paired TCR alpha and beta sequencing was considered necessary to confirm, at a functional level, the hypothesis that regional TCRs recognize regional mutations. Estimated TCR-seq coverage of tumor T cells was only 5.5% to 8% for alpha chains and roughly 12% for beta chains.

The germline V gene supplies CDR1 LGHNA and CDR2 YNFKEQ. The CDR3 sequence holds 16 residues, the cysteine and phenylalanine included. Kept here is only the CDR3 DNA, which spans 48 bases and is read in frame from base 1. Trimming takes 4 bases off V and 6 bases off J; junction bases not matched to a gene: 12. The receptor library was made with 5' RACE. Data came from a NextSeq 500. In the TCR library protocol, a unique molecular identifier was attached to each TCR cDNA molecule so that PCR and sequencing errors could be corrected. Under the source paper's analysis protocol: TCR identification, UMI-based error correction and CDR3 extraction were all carried out with Decombinator tools. TCRs above a frequency of 2 per 1,000, corresponding to the top 1% of the tumor frequency distribution, were defined as expanded. Expanded tumor TCRs statistically deemed absent (corrected P<0.05) from at least one tumor region were classed as regional, and all other expanded tumor TCRs were classed as ubiquitous. Renyi diversity was calculated using the R vegan package after each repertoire was subsampled 100 times to 5,000 TCRs. CDR3 similarity networks were built from amino acid triplet string-kernel similarity, connecting CDR3s with pairwise similarity above 0.82. Starting from the raw public reads, TCRdb applied fastp trimming at Q25, assembled clones with MiXCR and retained in-frame beta chains. A single entry per CDR3 protein holds the most common genes and DNA from its merged rows. The V and J calls follow TCRdb's processing rather than the paper's. Present in this sample are fewer than 4,500 distinct CDR3 sequences, 5% to 6.5% of which were seen just once. Of the sample, under 35% is held by the ten largest clones.

The sample's time point, from its label and the paper: sample taken at primary tumor resection. The donors were some 70 patients from the lung TRACERx cohort who had early-stage, untreated non-small cell lung cancer. Without any cell sorting, TCR sequencing was performed on whole RNA extracted either from tumor and nontumor lung tissue or from cryopreserved PBMC samples. A patient was chosen for TCR sequencing only when enough RNA was available from at least two tumor regions. Tumor and adjacent nontumor lung specimens were reviewed by a lung pathologist before selection. This receptor was taken from a male donor with early-stage non-small cell lung cancer. The starting material was lung tumor tissue, obtained at surgery. The V and J segments used are TRBV4-2 and TRBJ2-1; 7 central nucleotides agree with TRBD2. CDR3 loop: CASSPGLAGESNEQFF. The DNA sequence is given as TGTGCCAGCAGCCCAGGGCTCGCGGGAGAATCCAATGAGCAGTTCTTC.